This TCR beta chain was obtained from a study of blood T cell repertoires in COVID-19. Of note for this clone: Compared with germline, one end of the junction differs, possibly owing to a read error.

Authors' methods: Quantification of nucleated cells was approximated via reference gene primer amplification. Clones were read by immunoSEQ multiplex PCR, and TCRdb kept only the in-frame ones, dropping some. V, J and clone size are taken as reported in that table, and D and trimming were inferred from the DNA itself. The sample carries some 300,000 clones, under 90% recorded once. The germline V gene has CDR1 SNHLY and CDR2 FYNNEI. The CDR3 runs to 13 residues. Assignments of participants to cohorts depended upon their own reported clinical history. This chain links TRBV2 with TRBJ1-3, with D unclear. This clonotype originated in a woman aged 40-49 years who had recovered from COVID-19. The specimen was PBMCs or T cells enriched from blood (not recorded which). Here the CDR3 DNA reads TGTGCCAGCAGTGAAGCGGGCTTTGGTACGCCTGATTTT. It translates to CASSEAGFGTPDF. Full variable domain (missing parts from reference TRBV2 and TRBJ1-3): EPEVTQTPSHQVTQMGQEVILRCVPISNHLYFYWYRQILGQKVEFLVSFYNNEISEKSEIFDDQFSVERPDGSNFTLKIRSTKLEDSAMYFCASSEAGFGTPDFGEGSWLTVV.